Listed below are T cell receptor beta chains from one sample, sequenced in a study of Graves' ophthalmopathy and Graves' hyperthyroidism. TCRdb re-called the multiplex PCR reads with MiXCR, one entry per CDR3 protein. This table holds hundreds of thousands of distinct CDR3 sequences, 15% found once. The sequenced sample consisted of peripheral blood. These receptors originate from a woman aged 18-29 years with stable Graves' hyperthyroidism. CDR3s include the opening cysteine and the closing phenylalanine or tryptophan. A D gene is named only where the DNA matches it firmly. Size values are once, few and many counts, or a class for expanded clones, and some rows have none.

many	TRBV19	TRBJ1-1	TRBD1	TGTGCCAGTAGTGGACCGTGGGTAGGGCTGGGACAGCCGAGGAACACTGAAGCTTTCTTT	CASSGPWVGLGQPRNTEAFF
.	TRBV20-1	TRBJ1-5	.	TGCAGTGCTAGAGCGGTGACTGAAAATAGCAATCAGCCCCAGCATTTT	CSARAVTENSNQPQHF
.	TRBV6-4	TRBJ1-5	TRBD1	TGTGCCAGCAGTGACCACTCCTCGACAGGGGTGATAGTCAATCAGCCCCAGCATTTT	CASSDHSSTGVIVNQPQHF
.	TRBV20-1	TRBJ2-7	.	TGCAGTGCTAGAGATCGAGGTACTAATAACTACGAGCAGTACTTC	CSARDRGTNNYEQYF
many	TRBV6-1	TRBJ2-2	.	TGTGCCAGCAGTGAAACTCTAAACAGGGACACCGGGGAGCTGTTTTTT	CASSETLNRDTGELFF
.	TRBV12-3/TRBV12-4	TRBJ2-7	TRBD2	TGTGCCAGCAGTTTTCGGGAGGGCCAGGACGAGCAGTACTTC	CASSFREGQDEQYF
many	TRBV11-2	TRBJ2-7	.	TGTGCCAGCAGCTTATTGAGGGGCTCCGACGAGCAGTACTTC	CASSLLRGSDEQYF
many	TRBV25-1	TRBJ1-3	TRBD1	TGTGCCAGCGGCCTAGGGACAGGGACGGACACCATATATTTT	CASGLGTGTDTIYF
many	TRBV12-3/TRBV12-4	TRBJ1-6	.	TGTGCCAGCACCATAGTGCCGGGGAACCTCCACTTT	CASTIVPGNLHF
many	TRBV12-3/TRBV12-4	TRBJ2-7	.	TGTGCCAGCAGGTGGGGGGAGACCCTCGGCGAGCAGTACTTC	CASRWGETLGEQYF
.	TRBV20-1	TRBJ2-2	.	TGCAGTGCTCGAACAGGGATCGCCGGGGAGCTGTTTTTT	CSARTGIAGELFF
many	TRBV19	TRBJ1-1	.	TGTGCCAGTAGAACCCAGAGGAACACTGAAGCTTTCTTT	CASRTQRNTEAFF
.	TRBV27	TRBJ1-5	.	TGTGCCAGCAGTTTACCAATCCCCCCGAATAGCAATCAGCCCCAGCATTTT	CASSLPIPPNSNQPQHF
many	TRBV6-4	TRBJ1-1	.	TGTGCCAGCAGTGATTCATGGCGTGGGGGCTTGAACACTGAAGCTTTCTTT	CASSDSWRGGLNTEAFF
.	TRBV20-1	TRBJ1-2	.	TGCAGTGCCCCCAACCCGGAGATACCTTATGGCTACACCTTC	CSAPNPEIPYGYTF
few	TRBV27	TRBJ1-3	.	TGTGCCAGCAGTTTACGGGGGGGGCCAGGCTCTGGAAACACCATATATTTT	CASSLRGGPGSGNTIYF
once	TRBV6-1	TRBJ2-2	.	TGTGCCAGCGGTGACCCCACAGGGGGAGGGACCGGGGAGCTGTTTTTT	CASGDPTGGGTGELFF
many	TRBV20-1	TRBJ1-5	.	TGCAGTGCTAGTTGGCACCTAAGCAATCAGCCCCAGCATTTT	CSASWHLSNQPQHF
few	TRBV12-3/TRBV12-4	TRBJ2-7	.	TGTGCCAGCAGCACGGGACATCGGGCCTACGAGCAGTACTTC	CASSTGHRAYEQYF
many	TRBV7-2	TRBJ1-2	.	TGTGCCAGCAGCTTCATACTGAGATCCGATGGCTACACCTTC	CASSFILRSDGYTF
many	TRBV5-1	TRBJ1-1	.	TGCGCCAGCAGCTTCACATTCAGGAACACTGAAGCTTTCTTT	CASSFTFRNTEAFF